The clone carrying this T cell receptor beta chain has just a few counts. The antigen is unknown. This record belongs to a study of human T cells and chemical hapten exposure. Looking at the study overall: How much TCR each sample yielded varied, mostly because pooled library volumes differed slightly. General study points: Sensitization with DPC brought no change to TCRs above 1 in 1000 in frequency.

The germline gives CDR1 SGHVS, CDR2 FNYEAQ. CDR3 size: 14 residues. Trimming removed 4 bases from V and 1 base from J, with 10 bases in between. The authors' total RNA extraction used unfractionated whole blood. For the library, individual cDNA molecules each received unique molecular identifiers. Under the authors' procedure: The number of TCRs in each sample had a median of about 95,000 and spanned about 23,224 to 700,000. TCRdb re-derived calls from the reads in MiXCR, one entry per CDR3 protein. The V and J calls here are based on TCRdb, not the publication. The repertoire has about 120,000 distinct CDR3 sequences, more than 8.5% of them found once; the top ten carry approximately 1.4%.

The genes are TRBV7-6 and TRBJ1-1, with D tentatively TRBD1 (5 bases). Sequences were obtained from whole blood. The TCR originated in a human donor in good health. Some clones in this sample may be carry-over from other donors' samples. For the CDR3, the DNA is TGTGCCAGCAGCTCGGATGACAGGAACACTGAAGCTTTCTTT. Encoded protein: CASSSDDRNTEAFF.